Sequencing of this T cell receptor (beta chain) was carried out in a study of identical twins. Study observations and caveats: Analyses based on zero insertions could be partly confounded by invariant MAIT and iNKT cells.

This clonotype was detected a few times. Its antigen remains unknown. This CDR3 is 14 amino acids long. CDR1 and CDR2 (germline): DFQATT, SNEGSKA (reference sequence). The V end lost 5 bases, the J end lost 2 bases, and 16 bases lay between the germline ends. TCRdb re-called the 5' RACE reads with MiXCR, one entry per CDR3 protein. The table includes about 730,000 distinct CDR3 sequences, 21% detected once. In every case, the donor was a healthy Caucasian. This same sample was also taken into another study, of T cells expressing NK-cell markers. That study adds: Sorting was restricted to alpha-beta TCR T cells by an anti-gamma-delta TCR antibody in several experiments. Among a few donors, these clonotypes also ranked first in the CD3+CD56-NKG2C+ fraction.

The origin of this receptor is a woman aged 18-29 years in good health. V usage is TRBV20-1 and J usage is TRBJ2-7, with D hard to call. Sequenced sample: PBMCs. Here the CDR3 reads CSAPKTNTAYEQYF. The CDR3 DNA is TGCAGTGCTCCAAAGACAAACACCGCCTACGAGCAGTACTTC.